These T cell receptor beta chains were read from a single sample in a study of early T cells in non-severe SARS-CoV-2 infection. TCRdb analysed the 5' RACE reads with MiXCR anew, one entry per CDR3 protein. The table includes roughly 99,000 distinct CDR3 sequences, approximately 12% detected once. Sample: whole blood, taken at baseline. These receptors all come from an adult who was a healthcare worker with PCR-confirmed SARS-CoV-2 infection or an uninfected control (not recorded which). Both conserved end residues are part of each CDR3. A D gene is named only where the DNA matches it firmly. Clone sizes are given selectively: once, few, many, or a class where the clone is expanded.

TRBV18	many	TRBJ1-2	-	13	TGTGCCAGCTCTCGCCTGGCGGAGGATGGCTACACCTTC	CASSRLAEDGYTF
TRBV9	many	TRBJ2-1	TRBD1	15	TGTGCCAGCAGCGACGGGACAGTCAGAGGGAATGAGCAGTTCTTC	CASSDGTVRGNEQFF
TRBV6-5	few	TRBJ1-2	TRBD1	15	TGTGCCAGCAGTTTATACAGGGGGCAGGACTATGGCTACACCTTC	CASSLYRGQDYGYTF
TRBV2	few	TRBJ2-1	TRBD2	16	TGTGCCAGCACCCCAGCGGGGGGACTAGGAAGGTTCGAGCAGTTCTTC	CASTPAGGLGRFEQFF
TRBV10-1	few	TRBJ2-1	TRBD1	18	TGCGCCAGCAGTGAGGCTGGAACCGGGACAGGGGGTTACAATGAGCAGTTCTTC	CASSEAGTGTGGYNEQFF
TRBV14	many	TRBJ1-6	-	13	TGTGCCAGCAGCCAAGACAGGGACTCACCCCTCCACTTT	CASSQDRDSPLHF
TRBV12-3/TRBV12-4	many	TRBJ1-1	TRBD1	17	TGTGCCAGCAGTCCGAGGGGCAGGGGGTTTCCTAACACTGAAGCTTTCTTT	CASSPRGRGFPNTEAFF
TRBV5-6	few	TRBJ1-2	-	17	TGTGCCAGCAGCTTGGCCGGGGGCGGATCCTTCAACTATGGCTACACCTTC	CASSLAGGGSFNYGYTF
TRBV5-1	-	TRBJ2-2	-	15	TGCGCCAGCAGCTTTGGGGGGACGAACACCGGGGAGCTGTTTTTT	CASSFGGTNTGELFF
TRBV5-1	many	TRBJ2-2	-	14	TGCGCCAGCAGCTTGGCCCAGATCCCCGGGGAGCTGTTTTTT	CASSLAQIPGELFF
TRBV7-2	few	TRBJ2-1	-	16	TGTGCCAGCAGCTTACGCCGTCTAGTCGTCTACAATGAGCAGTTCTTC	CASSLRRLVVYNEQFF
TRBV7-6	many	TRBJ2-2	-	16	TGTGCCAGCAGCCCGTGGCGGGGCGACAACACCGGGGAGCTGTTTTTT	CASSPWRGDNTGELFF
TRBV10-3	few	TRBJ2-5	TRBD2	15	TGTGCCATCAGTACCCCTAGCGGGGGTCGAGAGACCCAGTACTTC	CAISTPSGGRETQYF
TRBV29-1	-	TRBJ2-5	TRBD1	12	TGCAGCTTAAGGACAGGGAAAGAGACCCAGTACTTC	CSLRTGKETQYF
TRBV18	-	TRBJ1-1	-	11	TGTGCCAGCTCCTGGGGTAAAGAAGCTTTCTTT	CASSWGKEAFF
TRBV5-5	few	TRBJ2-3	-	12	TGTGCCAGCAGGTTGAGCGGAGATACGCAGTATTTT	CASRLSGDTQYF
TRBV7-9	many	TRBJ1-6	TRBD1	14	TGTGCCAGCAACTCGGACAGGGGGCCTTCACCCCTCCACTTT	CASNSDRGPSPLHF
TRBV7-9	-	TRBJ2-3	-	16	TGTGCCAGCAGCCCCCGAGGATCCGAGAACACAGATACGCAGTATTTT	CASSPRGSENTDTQYF
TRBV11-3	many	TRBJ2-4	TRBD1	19	TGTGCCAGCAGCCAAGGAGGAGGACAGGATAGATTAGCCAAAAACATTCAGTACTTC	CASSQGGGQDRLAKNIQYF
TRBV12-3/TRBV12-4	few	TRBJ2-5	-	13	TGTGCCAGTAAATCGGACAGCCAAGAGACCCAGTACTTC	CASKSDSQETQYF
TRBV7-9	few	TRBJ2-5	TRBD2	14	TGTGCCAGCAGCGTTAGACTAGCGCAAGAGACCCAGTACTTC	CASSVRLAQETQYF